These 23 T cell receptor beta chains share one sample of origin, sequenced in a study of shared clonotypes between healthy human individuals. Produced via immunoSEQ multiplex PCR; TCRdb's table is partial and in-frame only. The sample has about 2.3 million clones; around 93% are singletons. The source material was naive CD4+ T cells from PBMCs. Noted subset: CD45RA+ positively selected. These receptor sequences come from a man aged 18 to 35 in good health. Some clones in this sample may be carry-over from other donors' samples.

The chain links TRBV11-2 to TRBJ1-4; D is uncertain. The germline CDR1 and CDR2 sequences are SGHAT and FQNNGV. V dropped 3 bases and J dropped 8 bases, with 13 bases sitting between them. The CDR3 extends over 14 amino acids. CDR3: CASSLTSLGEKLFF. DNA for the CDR3: TGTGCCAGCAGCTTGACCTCGCTTGGGGAAAAACTGTTTTTT. Variable domain in full (rest from reference TRBV11-2 and TRBJ1-4): EAGVAQSPRYKIIEKRQSVAFWCNPISGHATLYWYQQILGQGPKLLIQFQNNGVVDDSQLPKDRFSAERLKGVDSTLKIQPAKLEDSAVYLCASSLTSLGEKLFFGSGTQLSVL.

The chain carries TRBV5-1 and TRBJ1-5, with D possibly being TRBD1 (6 bases). The V gene's germline CDR1 is SGHRS and CDR2 YFSETQ. The V and J ends lost 2 bases and 1 base respectively, with 10 bases between them. There are 15 residues in the CDR3. The CDR3 loop reads CASSFAGESNQPQHF. The CDR3 region has the DNA TGCGCCAGCAGCTTTGCAGGGGAAAGCAATCAGCCCCAGCATTTT.

This chain joins TRBV7-9 and TRBJ1-6, with D maybe TRBD1 (5 bases). Between the trimmed V and J ends, which lost 5 bases and 7 bases, there was a span of 18 bases. Germline V gene lookup returns CDR1 SEHNR and CDR2 FQNEAQ (reference sequence). This CDR3 spans 16 amino acids. CDR3 amino acids: CASSPAGQGENSPLHF. The CDR3 bases are TGTGCCAGCAGCCCCGCGGGCCAGGGCGAGAATTCACCCCTCCACTTT.

This clone was counted once. The chain uses TRBV7-3 and TRBJ1-3; TRBD1 aligns across 7 bases. The trim removed 5 bases at V and 2 bases at J, leaving 6 bases unmatched. The germline CDR1 and CDR2 sequences are SGHTA and FQGTGA. This CDR3 has 15 amino acids. The CDR3 nucleotides are TGTGCCAGCAGCGCCCAGGGGGGACCTGGAAACACCATATATTTT. Protein sequence: CASSAQGGPGNTIYF. The full variable domain, with the rest looked up from reference TRBV7-3 and TRBJ1-3, is GAGVSQTPSNKVTEKGKYVELRCDPISGHTALYWYRQSLGQGPEFLIYFQGTGAADDSGLPNDRFFAVRPEGSVSTLKIQRTERGDSAVYLCASSAQGGPGNTIYFGEGSWLTVV.

The gene calls are TRBV28 and TRBJ2-2; 9 positions match TRBD1. The germline V gene encodes CDR1 MDHEN and CDR2 SYDVKM. V shed 10 bases and J 5 bases; nucleotides not matched to a gene: 11. The length of the CDR3 is 15 residues. The CDR3 here is CATGPQGAGTGELFF. Written as DNA, the CDR3 is TGTGCCACCGGACCACAGGGGGCAGGGACCGGGGAGCTGTTTTTT.

This chain joins TRBV14 and TRBJ2-1, with TRBD2 matching over 9 bases. V dropped 4 bases and J dropped 1; count of bases not matched to a gene: 11. The germline V gene encodes CDR1 SGHDN and CDR2 FVKESK. The CDR3 totals 18 residues. The CDR3 region is CASSLRTSATLSYNEQFF. The CDR3 DNA is TGTGCCAGCAGCCTCCGGACTAGCGCAACGTTGTCCTACAATGAGCAGTTCTTC.

The genes are TRBV10-3 and TRBJ1-1; D unclear. Germline V gives CDR1 ENHRY, CDR2 SYGVKD. The CDR3 contains 12 residues. Deletions cut 7 bases from V and 3 bases from J, with 9 bases between. In DNA, the CDR3 is TGTGCCATCAAATCCGGGGACACTGAAGCTTTCTTT. This gives the protein CAIKSGDTEAFF.

This rearrangement joins TRBV4-1 to TRBJ2-3; D gene ambiguous. Germline V gene lookup returns CDR1 MGHRA and CDR2 YSYEKL. V was pared by 4 bases and J by 5 bases, with 10 bases between. The CDR3 sequence is 13 residues long. The chain's CDR3 is CASSRLIGDTQYF. CDR3 bases: TGCGCCAGCAGCCGCCTGATTGGAGATACGCAGTATTTT.

The rearrangement joins TRBV5-1 to TRBJ2-7; 9 nucleotides line up with TRBD1. CDR3 size: 16 residues. Trimming removed 0 bases from V and 2 bases from J; junction bases left unmatched: 6. CDR1 is SGHRS and CDR2 is YFSETQ in the germline V gene. The CDR3 nucleotides read TGCGCCAGCAGCTTGGGGGGACAGGGTCGACCCTACGAGCAGTACTTC. This gives the protein CASSLGGQGRPYEQYF.

V is TRBV2 and J is TRBJ2-2, with D perhaps TRBD2 (5 bases). Germline values: CDR1 SNHLY, CDR2 FYNNEI. The CDR3 spans 14 residues. V lost 6 bases, J lost 1 base, and 9 bases lay in between. CDR3 nucleotide sequence: TGTGCCAGCAGCCTTAGCGTGAACACCGGGGAGCTGTTTTTT. It yields the protein CASSLSVNTGELFF.

The J gene is TRBJ2-3, the V gene TRBV2; 9 bases map to TRBD1. This CDR3 has 16 amino acids. Germline V CDR1 and CDR2: SNHLY, FYNNEI. V lost 5 bases and J lost 4; bases outside the gene matches: 10. CDR3 residues: CASSKPGQGVSDTQYF. The CDR3 DNA reads as TGTGCCAGCAGTAAACCGGGACAGGGAGTATCAGATACGCAGTATTTT.

The V gene is TRBV10-3, the J gene TRBJ2-7; a possible D gene is TRBD2 (6 bases). V lost 10 bases, J lost 0 bases, and 16 bases lay in between. Germline values: CDR1 ENHRY, CDR2 SYGVKD. This CDR3 comprises 14 residues. CDR3 DNA sequence: TGTGCCACGAGGTCCGGGACTCGCTCCTACGAGCAGTACTTC. Its translation: CATRSGTRSYEQYF.

This clone was counted once. The chain employs TRBV5-4 and TRBJ2-1, with 10 bases matching TRBD2. The length of the CDR3 is 15 residues. The germline V gene encodes CDR1 SGHNT and CDR2 YYREEE (reference sequence). V gave up 2 bases and J gave up 10 bases; unmatched junction bases: 9. The DNA for the CDR3 is TGTGCCAGCAGCTTCTCTCTAGCGGGAGAACGGGAGCAGTTCTTC. Encoded protein: CASSFSLAGEREQFF. The full variable domain, with the rest looked up from reference TRBV5-4 and TRBJ2-1, is ETGVTQSPTHLIKTRGQQVTLRCSSQSGHNTVSWYQQALGQGPQFIFQYYREEENGRGNFPPRFSGLQFPNYSSELNVNALELDDSALYLCASSFSLAGEREQFFGPGTRLTVL.

This chain uses TRBV29-1 with TRBJ2-5, with D perhaps being TRBD1 or TRBD2 (5 bases each). The germline CDR1 and CDR2 sequences are SQVTM and ANQGSEA. Trimming took 7 bases from V and 4 from J, leaving 19 bases between them. This CDR3 contains 14 residues. The CDR3 DNA follows: TGCAGCGGATCCGGGACCCCTCAGGGAGAGACCCAGTACTTC. Residues: CSGSGTPQGETQYF.

The V gene is TRBV15, the J gene TRBJ2-1; 9 nucleotides agree with TRBD2. V trimming: 0 bases; J trimming: 3 bases; junction bases outside the gene matches: 6. In germline, CDR1 is LNHNV, CDR2 YYDKDF (reference sequence). There are 17 residues in the CDR3. This CDR3 is CATSRDLREGLYNEQFF. For the CDR3, the DNA is TGTGCCACCAGCAGAGATCTGCGGGAGGGCCTCTACAATGAGCAGTTCTTC.

J is TRBJ2-7 and V is TRBV21-1; the table calls TRBD2, which could not be checked here. TRBV21-1 is a recognized pseudogene. This CDR3 has 17 amino acids. As DNA, the CDR3 is TGTGCCAGCAGAAGCCCCCGGAGGCTAGCGGACTCCTACGAGCAGTACTTC. It translates to CASRSPRRLADSYEQYF.

The rearrangement joins TRBV28 to TRBJ1-5, with a tentative D call TRBD1 (5 bases). The V end was cut by 3 bases, the J end by 2 bases, with 11 bases between. Germline assignment: CDR1 MDHEN and CDR2 SYDVKM. The CDR3 has 15 residues. The CDR3 DNA is TGTGCCAGCAGTTTTGGGGGTGTCGGCAATCAGCCCCAGCATTTT. Encoded protein: CASSFGGVGNQPQHF.

A word on this clone: This sample includes further DNA sequences coding for the same CDR3. V and J are TRBV18 and TRBJ1-2; TRBD1 matches 9 bases. Germline assignment: CDR1 KGHSH and CDR2 LQKENI. V shed 3 bases and J 8 bases; nucleotides not matched to a gene: 4. CDR3 length: 13 amino acids. As DNA, the CDR3 is TGTGCCAGCTCACCTCGACAGGGGGAAGGCTACACCTTC. This codes for CASSPRQGEGYTF.

The chain couples TRBV6-1 to TRBJ2-7; the D gene is possibly TRBD2 (5 bases). Germline V gene sequence: CDR1 MNHNS, CDR2 SASEGT. Trimming took off 6 bases at V and 0 bases at J, with 9 bases between the two ends. The CDR3 sequence is 13 residues long. The CDR3 reads CASRPAASYEQYF. The CDR3 nucleotides are TGTGCCAGCAGACCAGCGGCCTCCTACGAGCAGTACTTC.

With regard to this clone: Other nucleotide sequences in the sample specify the same CDR3. The chain recombines TRBV15 with TRBJ1-3; no reliable D call. The CDR3 loop spans 14 amino acids. Looked up from germline, CDR1 is LNHNV and CDR2 is YYDKDF (reference sequence). V was clipped by 1 base and J by 2 bases, with 6 bases between them. CDR3 sequence reads: CATSRVGAGNTIYF. The DNA of the CDR3 is TGTGCCACCAGCAGAGTCGGGGCTGGAAACACCATATATTTT.

The CDR3 here is CASSYGHGSTDTQYF. For the CDR3, the DNA is TGTGCCAGCAGTTACGGGCACGGGAGCACAGATACGCAGTATTTT. The genes are TRBV6-5 and TRBJ2-3; D call uncertain. V was clipped by 2 bases and J by 0 bases, with 9 bases between them. Germline assignment: CDR1 MNHEY and CDR2 SVGAGI. The CDR3 is 15 residues long.

Details on this clone: This sample also contains other DNA sequences that code for the same CDR3. The chain links TRBV30 to TRBJ1-5, with D possibly TRBD1 on 6 matching bases. The germline CDR1 and CDR2 sequences are GTSNPN and SVGIG (reference sequence). This CDR3 spans 13 amino acids. V lost 1 base and J 2 bases, leaving 6 bases between the germline ends. DNA for the CDR3: TGTGCCTGGAGTGCAGGGGGCAATCAGCCCCAGCATTTT. Protein product: CAWSAGGNQPQHF. Supplemented by reference TRBV30 and TRBJ1-5, the full variable domain reads SQTIHQWPATLVQPVGSPLSLECTVEGTSNPNLYWYRQAAGRGLQLLFYSVGIGQISSEVPQNLSASRPQDRQFILSSKKLLLSDSGFYLCAWSAGGNQPQHFGDGTRLSIL.

This clone is a singleton in its sample. Other DNA sequences in this sample translate to the same CDR3. The CDR3 here is CASGLVGTDTQYF. As DNA, the CDR3 is TGTGCTAGTGGTTTAGTGGGCACAGATACGCAGTATTTT. The J gene is TRBJ2-3, the V gene TRBV12-5; D gene uncertain. The length of the CDR3 is 13 residues. From germline, CDR1 is LGHNT and CDR2 FRNRAP. The V gene lost 3 bases and the J gene lost 1 base, with 5 bases spanning the gap. Supplemented by reference TRBV12-5 and TRBJ2-3, the full variable domain reads DARVTQTPRHKVTEMGQEVTMRCQPILGHNTVFWYRQTMMQGLELLAYFRNRAPLDDSGMPKDRFSAEMPDATLATLKIQPSEPRDSAVYFCASGLVGTDTQYFGPGTRLTVL.